The 5 T cell receptor beta chains in this list originate from one sample, sequenced in a study of spatial heterogeneity in lung cancer. Study findings and constraints: It was found that expanded intratumoral alpha and beta TCR counts tracked tumor mutation counts.

These receptors have no known antigen. MiXCR, applied by TCRdb to the 5' RACE reads, yields one record per CDR3 protein. This table holds about 4,400 distinct CDR3 sequences, 5% to 6.5% found once. Time point meaning: sample taken at primary tumor resection. Sequenced material: lung tumor tissue, taken at surgery. The receptor source for this set is a male donor with early-stage non-small cell lung cancer.

J is TRBJ1-5 and V is TRBV20-1; 10 nucleotides agree with TRBD1. The germline V gene has CDR1 DFQATT and CDR2 SNEGSKA (reference sequence). V dropped 6 bases and J dropped 1; count of bases not matched to a gene: 12. The CDR3 extends over 17 amino acids. CDR3 in DNA: TGCAGTGCCTCCGGGACAGGGGTAGGTAGGAGCAATCAGCCCCAGCATTTT. Protein sequence: CSASGTGVGRSNQPQHF.

CDR3 bases: TGTGCCAGCAGCCAGAGGGGGTACGGCTACACCTTC. This codes for CASSQRGYGYTF. The chain employs TRBV4-2 and TRBJ1-2, with a possible D match to TRBD1 (6 bases). V lost 3 bases and J 8 bases, leaving 10 bases between the germline ends. The CDR3 length is 12 residues. Germline V gene lookup returns CDR1 LGHNA and CDR2 YNFKEQ.

This clonotype showed up many times. The rearrangement links TRBV6-6 to TRBJ1-1; 10 bases agree with TRBD1. The trim removed 7 bases at V and 3 bases at J, leaving 5 bases unmatched. CDR3 length equals 14 residues. The germline V gene has CDR1 MNHNY and CDR2 SVGAGI (reference sequence). CDR3 nucleotides: TGTGCCAGCAAAGGGGGACAGGGGTACACTGAAGCTTTCTTT. This sequence encodes CASKGGQGYTEAFF.

In its sample, this clonotype was seen many times. The chain couples TRBV7-9 to TRBJ2-5, with D unresolved. This CDR3 spans 12 amino acids. The germline gives CDR1 SEHNR, CDR2 FQNEAQ (reference sequence). V lost 6 bases and J 8 bases, leaving 13 bases between the germline ends. The CDR3 DNA reads TGTGCCAGCAGTTCCAAGGCGCTAACCCAGTACTTC. Translated, it gives CASSSKALTQYF.

Relative to its sample, this clonotype is medium-sized. This chain connects TRBV5-1 to TRBJ2-3; a weak D match, TRBD1 (6 bases). Per germline, CDR1 SGHRS and CDR2 YFSETQ. The CDR3 has 16 amino acids. Between the trimmed V and J ends, which lost 0 bases and 0 bases, there was a span of 11 bases. In nucleotides, the CDR3 is TGCGCCAGCAGCTTGGGGGGGCGCACTAGCACAGATACGCAGTATTTT. It yields the protein CASSLGGRTSTDTQYF. Looking up the rest from reference TRBV5-1 and TRBJ2-3 gives the full variable domain: KAGVTQTPRYLIKTRGQQVTLSCSPISGHRSVSWYQQTPGQGLQFLFEYFSETQRNKGNFPGRFSGRQFSNSRSEMNVSTLELGDSALYLCASSLGGRTSTDTQYFGPGTRLTVL.